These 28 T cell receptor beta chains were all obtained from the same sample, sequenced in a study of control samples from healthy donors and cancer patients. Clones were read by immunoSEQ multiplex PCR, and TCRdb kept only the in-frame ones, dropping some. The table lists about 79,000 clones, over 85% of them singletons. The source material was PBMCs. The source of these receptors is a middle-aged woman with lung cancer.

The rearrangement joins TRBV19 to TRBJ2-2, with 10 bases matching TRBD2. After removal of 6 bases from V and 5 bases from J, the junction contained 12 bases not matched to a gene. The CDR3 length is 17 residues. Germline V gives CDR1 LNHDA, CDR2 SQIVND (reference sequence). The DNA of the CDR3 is TGTGCCAGTAGGACTAGCGGGTCTCCAAGAAGGACCGGGGAGCTGTTTTTT. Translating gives CASRTSGSPRRTGELFF. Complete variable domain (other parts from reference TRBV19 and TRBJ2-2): DGGITQSPKYLFRKEGQNVTLSCEQNLNHDAMYWYRQDPGQGLRLIYYSQIVNDFQKGDIAEGYSVSREKKESFPLTVTSAQKNPTAFYLCASRTSGSPRRTGELFFGEGSRLTVL.

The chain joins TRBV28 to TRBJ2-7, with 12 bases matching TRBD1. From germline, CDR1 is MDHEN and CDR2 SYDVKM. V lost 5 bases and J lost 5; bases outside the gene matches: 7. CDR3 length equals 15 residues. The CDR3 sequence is CASSPPGQGAHEQYF. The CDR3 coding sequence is TGTGCCAGCAGTCCGCCGGGACAGGGGGCTCACGAGCAGTACTTC.

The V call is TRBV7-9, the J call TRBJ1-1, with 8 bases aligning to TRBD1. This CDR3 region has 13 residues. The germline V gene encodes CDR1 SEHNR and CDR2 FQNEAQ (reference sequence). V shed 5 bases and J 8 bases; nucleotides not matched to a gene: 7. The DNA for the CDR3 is TGTGCCAGCAGCCCGGGGTGGACAGGGGAAGCTTTCTTT. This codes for CASSPGWTGEAFF.

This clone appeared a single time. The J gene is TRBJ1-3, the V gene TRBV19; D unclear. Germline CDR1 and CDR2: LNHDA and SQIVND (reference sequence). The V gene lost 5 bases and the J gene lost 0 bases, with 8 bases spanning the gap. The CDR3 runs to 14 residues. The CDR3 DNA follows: TGTGCCAGTAGTTCCAGGCTCTCTGGAAACACCATATATTTT. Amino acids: CASSSRLSGNTIYF.

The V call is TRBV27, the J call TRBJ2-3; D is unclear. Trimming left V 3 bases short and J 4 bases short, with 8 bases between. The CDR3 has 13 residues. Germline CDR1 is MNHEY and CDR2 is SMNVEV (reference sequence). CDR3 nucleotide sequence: TGTGCCAGCAGTTTGAGGTTCTCAGATACGCAGTATTTT. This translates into CASSLRFSDTQYF.

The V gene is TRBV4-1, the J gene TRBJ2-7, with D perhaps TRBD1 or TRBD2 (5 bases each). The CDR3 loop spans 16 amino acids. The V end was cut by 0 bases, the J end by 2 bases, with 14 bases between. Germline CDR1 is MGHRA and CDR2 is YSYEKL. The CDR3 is CASSQEWDVGTYEQYF. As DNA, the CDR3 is TGCGCCAGCAGCCAAGAGTGGGACGTCGGTACCTACGAGCAGTACTTC.

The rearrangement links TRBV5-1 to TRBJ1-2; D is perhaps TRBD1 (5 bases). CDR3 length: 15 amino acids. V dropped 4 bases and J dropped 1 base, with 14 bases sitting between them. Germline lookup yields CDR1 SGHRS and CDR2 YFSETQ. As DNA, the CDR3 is TGCGCCAGCAGCAGATTGACAGAGCTTAACTATGGCTACACCTTC. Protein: CASSRLTELNYGYTF.

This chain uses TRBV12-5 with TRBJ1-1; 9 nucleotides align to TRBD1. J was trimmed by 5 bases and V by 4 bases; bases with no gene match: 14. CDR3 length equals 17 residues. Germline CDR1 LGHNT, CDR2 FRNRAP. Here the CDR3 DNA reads TGTGCTAGTGGTTGGGAACAGGGGGCCCTGGTTGGGACTGAAGCTTTCTTT. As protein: CASGWEQGALVGTEAFF.

The CDR3 coding sequence is TGTGCCTGGAGCCTTCTGATTTCGGTGGGTGAGCAGTTCTTC. The encoded protein is CAWSLLISVGEQFF. The J gene is TRBJ2-1, the V gene TRBV30, with D hard to call. Trimming removed 3 bases at V and 9 bases at J, with 18 bases between. Germline CDR1 is GTSNPN and CDR2 is SVGIG (reference sequence). This CDR3 has 14 amino acids.

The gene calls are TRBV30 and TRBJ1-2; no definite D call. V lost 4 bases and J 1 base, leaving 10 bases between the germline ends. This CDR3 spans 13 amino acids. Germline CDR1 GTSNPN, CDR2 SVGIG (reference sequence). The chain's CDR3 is CAWINLNNYGYTF. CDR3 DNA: TGTGCCTGGATTAACTTGAATAACTATGGCTACACCTTC.

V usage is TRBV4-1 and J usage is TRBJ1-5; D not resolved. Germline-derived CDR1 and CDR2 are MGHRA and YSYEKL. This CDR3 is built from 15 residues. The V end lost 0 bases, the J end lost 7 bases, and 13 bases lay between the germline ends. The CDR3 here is CASSQDEGLGQPQHF. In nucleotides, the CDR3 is TGCGCCAGCAGCCAAGATGAAGGTTTAGGGCAGCCCCAGCATTTT.

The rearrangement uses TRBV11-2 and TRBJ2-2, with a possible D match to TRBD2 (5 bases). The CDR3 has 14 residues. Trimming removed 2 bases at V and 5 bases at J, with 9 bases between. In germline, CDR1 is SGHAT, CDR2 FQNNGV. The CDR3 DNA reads TGTGCCAGCAGCTTATTGAGGGAGACCGGGGAGCTGTTTTTT. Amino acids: CASSLLRETGELFF.

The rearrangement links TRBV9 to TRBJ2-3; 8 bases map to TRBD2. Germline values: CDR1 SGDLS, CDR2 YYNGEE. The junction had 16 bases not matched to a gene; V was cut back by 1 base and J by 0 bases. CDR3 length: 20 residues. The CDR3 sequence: CASSVRLAGLSDSSTDTQYF. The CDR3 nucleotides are TGTGCCAGCAGCGTACGGCTAGCGGGTCTATCCGACTCGAGCACAGATACGCAGTATTTT. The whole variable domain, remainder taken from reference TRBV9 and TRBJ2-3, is DSGVTQTPKHLITATGQRVTLRCSPRSGDLSVYWYQQSLDQGLQFLIQYYNGEERAKGNILERFSAQQFPDLHSELNLSSLELGDSALYFCASSVRLAGLSDSSTDTQYFGPGTRLTVL.

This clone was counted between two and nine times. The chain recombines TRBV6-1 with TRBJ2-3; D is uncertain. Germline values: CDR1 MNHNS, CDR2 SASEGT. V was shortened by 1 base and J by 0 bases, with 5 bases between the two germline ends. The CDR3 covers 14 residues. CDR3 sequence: CASSEVGSTDTQYF. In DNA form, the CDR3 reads TGTGCCAGCAGTGAAGTAGGTAGCACAGATACGCAGTATTTT.

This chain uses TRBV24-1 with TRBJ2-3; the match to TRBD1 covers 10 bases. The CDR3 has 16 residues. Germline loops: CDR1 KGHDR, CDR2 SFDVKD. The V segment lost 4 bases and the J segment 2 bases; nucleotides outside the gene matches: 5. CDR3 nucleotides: TGTGCCACCAGTGAGCCCGGGACAGGGGTCACAGATACGCAGTATTTT. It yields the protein CATSEPGTGVTDTQYF.

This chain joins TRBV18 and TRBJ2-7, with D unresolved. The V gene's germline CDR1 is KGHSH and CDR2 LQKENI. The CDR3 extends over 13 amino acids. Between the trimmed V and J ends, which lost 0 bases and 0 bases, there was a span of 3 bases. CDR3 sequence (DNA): TGTGCCAGCTCACCACCGAGCTCCTACGAGCAGTACTTC. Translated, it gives CASSPPSSYEQYF.

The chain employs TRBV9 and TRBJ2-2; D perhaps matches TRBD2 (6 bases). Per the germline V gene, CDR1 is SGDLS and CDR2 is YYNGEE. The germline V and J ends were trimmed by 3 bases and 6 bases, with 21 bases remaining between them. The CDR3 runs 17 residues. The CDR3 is CASSAKSSGTPAGELFF. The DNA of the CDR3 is TGTGCCAGCAGCGCAAAATCCTCCGGGACTCCGGCCGGGGAGCTGTTTTTT.

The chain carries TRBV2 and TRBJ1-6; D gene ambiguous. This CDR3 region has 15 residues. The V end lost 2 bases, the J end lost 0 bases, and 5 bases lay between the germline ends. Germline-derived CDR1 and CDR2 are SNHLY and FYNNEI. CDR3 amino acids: CASSEPSSYNSPLHF. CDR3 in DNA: TGTGCCAGCAGTGAACCGAGCTCCTATAATTCACCCCTCCACTTT.

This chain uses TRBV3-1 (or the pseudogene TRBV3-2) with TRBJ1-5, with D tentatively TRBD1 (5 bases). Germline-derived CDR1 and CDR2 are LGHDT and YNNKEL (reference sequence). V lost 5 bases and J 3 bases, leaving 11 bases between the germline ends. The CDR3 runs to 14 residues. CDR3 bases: TGTGCCAGCAGCGACAGCGAGTACAATCAGCCCCAGCATTTT. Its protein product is CASSDSEYNQPQHF.

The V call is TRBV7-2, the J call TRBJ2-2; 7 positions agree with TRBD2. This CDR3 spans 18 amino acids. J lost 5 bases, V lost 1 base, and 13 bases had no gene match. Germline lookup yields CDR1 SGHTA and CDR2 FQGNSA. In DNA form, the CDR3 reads TGTGCCAGCAGCTTAGGCCGGGATGCCCAGGGAGGGACCGGGGAGCTGTTTTTT. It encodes CASSLGRDAQGGTGELFF.

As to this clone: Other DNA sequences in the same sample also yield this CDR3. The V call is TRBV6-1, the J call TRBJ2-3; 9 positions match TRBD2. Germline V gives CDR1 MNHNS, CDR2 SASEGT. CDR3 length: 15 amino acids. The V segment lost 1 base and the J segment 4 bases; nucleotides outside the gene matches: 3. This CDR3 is CASSEVAGGPDTQYF. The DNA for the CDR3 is TGTGCCAGCAGTGAAGTGGCGGGGGGGCCAGATACGCAGTATTTT.

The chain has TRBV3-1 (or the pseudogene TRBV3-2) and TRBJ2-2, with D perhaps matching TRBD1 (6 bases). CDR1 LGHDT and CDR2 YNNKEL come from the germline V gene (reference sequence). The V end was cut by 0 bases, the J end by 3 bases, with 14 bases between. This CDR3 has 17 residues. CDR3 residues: CASSQEVNRVYTGELFF. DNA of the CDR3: TGTGCCAGCAGCCAAGAAGTAAACAGGGTGTACACCGGGGAGCTGTTTTTT.

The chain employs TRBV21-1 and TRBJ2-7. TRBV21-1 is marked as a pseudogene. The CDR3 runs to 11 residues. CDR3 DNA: TGTGCCAGCAGCTCCCGGCCCGAGCAGTACTTC. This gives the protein CASSSRPEQYF.

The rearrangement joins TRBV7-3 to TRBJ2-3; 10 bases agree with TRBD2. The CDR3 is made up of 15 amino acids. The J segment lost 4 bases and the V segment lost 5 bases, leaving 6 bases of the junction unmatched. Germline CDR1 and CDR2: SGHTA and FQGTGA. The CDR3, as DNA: TGTGCCAGCAGCCCTCAGCGGGGGGGATCAGATACGCAGTATTTT. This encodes CASSPQRGGSDTQYF.

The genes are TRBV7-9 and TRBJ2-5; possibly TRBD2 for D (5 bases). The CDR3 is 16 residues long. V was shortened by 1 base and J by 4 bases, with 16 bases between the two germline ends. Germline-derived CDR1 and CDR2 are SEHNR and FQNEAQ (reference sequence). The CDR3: CASSLVKHGGSETQYF. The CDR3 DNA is TGTGCCAGCAGCTTAGTGAAACACGGAGGTTCAGAGACCCAGTACTTC.

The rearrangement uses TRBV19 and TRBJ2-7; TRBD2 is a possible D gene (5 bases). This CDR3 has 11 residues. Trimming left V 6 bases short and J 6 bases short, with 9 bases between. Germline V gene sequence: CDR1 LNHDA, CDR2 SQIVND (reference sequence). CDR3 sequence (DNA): TGTGCCAGTAGGGGAGACCTCGAGCAGTACTTC. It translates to CASRGDLEQYF.

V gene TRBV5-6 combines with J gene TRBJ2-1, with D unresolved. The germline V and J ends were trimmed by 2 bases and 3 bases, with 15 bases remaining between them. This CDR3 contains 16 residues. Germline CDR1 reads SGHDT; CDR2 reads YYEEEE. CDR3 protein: CASSFETRMHYNEQFF. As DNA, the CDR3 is TGTGCCAGCAGCTTTGAGACGAGGATGCACTACAATGAGCAGTTCTTC.

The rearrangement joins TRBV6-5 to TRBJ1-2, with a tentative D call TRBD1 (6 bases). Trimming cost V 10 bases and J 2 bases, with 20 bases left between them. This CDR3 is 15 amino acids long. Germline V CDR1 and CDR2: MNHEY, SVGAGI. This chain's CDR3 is CATRRITGQNYGYTF. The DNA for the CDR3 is TGTGCCACTCGCAGGATTACCGGACAGAACTATGGCTACACCTTC.